The sequence of this TCR beta chain was determined in a study of pediatric ulcerative colitis. Sequencing used immunoSEQ multiplex PCR; TCRdb keeps in-frame clones, though not all of them. Among more than 50,000 clones listed, 77% were seen once. Study-level findings and limits: Ulcerative colitis patients shared more blood-rectal clones than controls. Clonal expansions reduced rectal repertoire diversity in acute severe colitis.

Germline-derived CDR1 and CDR2 are MRHNA and SNTAGT. The CDR3 is 14 residues long. The V gene end was trimmed by 6 bases and the J gene end by 8 bases; junction bases not matched to a gene: 10. Points on this clone: The antigen remains unidentified.

The chain uses TRBV6-4 and TRBJ1-2; 9 bases align to TRBD1. The sample comprised blood. The sequence was collected from a boy between 10 and 17 years old with moderate ulcerative colitis. In DNA, the CDR3 is TGTGCCAGCAGAAAAGACGGGACAGGGAAAGGCTACACCTTC. Its protein is CASRKDGTGKGYTF.